This T cell receptor (beta chain) was obtained from a study of shared clonotypes between healthy human individuals. About the research overall: Per donor, three plates held CD4 naive cells, three held CD4 memory, two held CD8 naive and one held CD8 memory.

As regards this clone: Antigen: not known.

Study-wide findings and caveats: Shared clonotypes: 4.5% to 5% naive CD4, under 4% naive CD8, around 2.4% memory CD4, 0.4% memory CD8.

Naive CD4+ cells were CD45RA-selected; the remaining cells were memory. There are 13 residues in the CDR3. Germline values: CDR1 LNHDA, CDR2 SQIVND (reference sequence). Unmatched junction bases numbered 4, after V lost 7 bases and J lost 1 base. Method: immunoSEQ multiplex PCR; TCRdb's copy keeps in-frame clones and lacks some. The table has some 1.4 million clones, more than 95% seen once. The V gene is TRBV19, the J gene TRBJ2-7; 7 bases map to TRBD1. This TCR derives from a man aged 30 to 39 in good health. Sequenced material: naive CD4+ T cells sorted from blood. As to subset: CD45RA+ positively selected. The CDR3 region has the DNA TGTGCCAGTACCATGGACAGGTCCTACGAGCAGTACTTC. Protein: CASTMDRSYEQYF.